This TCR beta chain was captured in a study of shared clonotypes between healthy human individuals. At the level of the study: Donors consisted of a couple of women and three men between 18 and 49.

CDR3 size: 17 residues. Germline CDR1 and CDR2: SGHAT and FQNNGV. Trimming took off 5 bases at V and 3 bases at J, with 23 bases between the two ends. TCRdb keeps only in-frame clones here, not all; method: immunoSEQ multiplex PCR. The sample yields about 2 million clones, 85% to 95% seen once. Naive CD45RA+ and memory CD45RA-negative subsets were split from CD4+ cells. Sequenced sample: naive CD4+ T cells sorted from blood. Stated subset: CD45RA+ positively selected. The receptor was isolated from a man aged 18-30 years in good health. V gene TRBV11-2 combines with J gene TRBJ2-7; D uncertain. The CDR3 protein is CASSPRDKVGNLYEQYF. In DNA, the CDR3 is TGTGCCAGCAGCCCTCGAGACAAGGTGGGGAATCTCTACGAGCAGTACTTC. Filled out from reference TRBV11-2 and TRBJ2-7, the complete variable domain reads EAGVAQSPRYKIIEKRQSVAFWCNPISGHATLYWYQQILGQGPKLLIQFQNNGVVDDSQLPKDRFSAERLKGVDSTLKIQPAKLEDSAVYLCASSPRDKVGNLYEQYFGPGTRLTVT.